This passage covers 25 T cell receptor beta chains from one sample sequenced in a study of cytomegalovirus exposure and HLA in healthy donors. Amplification used 60 Vbeta primers and 13 Jbeta primers. Data came from immunoSEQ multiplex PCR; TCRdb stores just in-frame clones and leaves some out. The table lists over 85,000 clones, about 74% of them singletons, with approximately 8% in the top ten. The material sequenced was PBMCs. These receptors were taken from a female donor in good health and CMV-seronegative.

This sequence joins TRBV28 and TRBJ2-1; 9 bases align to TRBD1. The length of the CDR3 is 15 residues. Germline-derived CDR1 and CDR2 are MDHEN and SYDVKM. V trimming: 8 bases; J trimming: 0 bases; junction bases outside the gene matches: 5. CDR3 in amino acids: CASSDRGGSYNEQFF. The CDR3 DNA reads TGTGCCAGCTCAGACAGGGGGGGCTCCTACAATGAGCAGTTCTTC.

A single count supports this clone. This chain uses TRBV7-9 with TRBJ2-7; 14 bases agree with TRBD2. Germline values: CDR1 SEHNR, CDR2 FQNEAQ (reference sequence). The CDR3 contains 17 residues. V lost 5 bases and J lost 6; bases outside the gene matches: 12. The CDR3 loop is CASSPNLRGLAGAEQYF. For the CDR3, the DNA is TGTGCCAGCAGCCCCAACCTACGGGGACTAGCGGGGGCCGAGCAGTACTTC.

The chain is built from TRBV7-9 and TRBJ2-7, with D tentatively TRBD1 (8 bases). The CDR3 is made up of 16 amino acids. The V gene lost 5 bases and the J gene lost 5 bases, with 22 bases spanning the gap. CDR1 is SEHNR, CDR2 FQNEAQ, per germline (reference sequence). The CDR3 DNA reads as TGTGCCAGCAGCCCAATGCCAACAGGGGGGGTCAACGAGCAGTACTTC. It yields the protein CASSPMPTGGVNEQYF. The whole variable domain, filled in from reference TRBV7-9 and TRBJ2-7, reads DTGVSQNPRHKITKRGQNVTFRCDPISEHNRLYWYRQTLGQGPEFLTYFQNEAQLEKSRLLSDRFSAERPKGSFSTLEIQRTEQGDSAMYLCASSPMPTGGVNEQYFGPGTRLTVT.

The CDR3 loop is CASSVLVSTDTQYF. The CDR3 region has the DNA TGTGCCAGCAGTGTACTAGTAAGCACAGATACGCAGTATTTT. V and J are TRBV2 and TRBJ2-3; maybe TRBD2 (5 bases). Per germline, CDR1 SNHLY and CDR2 FYNNEI. The CDR3 has 14 amino acids. Trimming left V 4 bases short and J 0 bases short, with 8 bases between.

The chain is built from TRBV10-3 and TRBJ2-7; a weak D match, TRBD1 (6 bases). Germline V gene sequence: CDR1 ENHRY, CDR2 SYGVKD. V lost 10 bases and J 5 bases, leaving 21 bases between the germline ends. CDR3 length: 14 amino acids. Here the CDR3 reads CASSLQTGLDEQYF. Written as DNA, the CDR3 is TGTGCCAGCAGCCTCCAGACAGGTTTGGACGAGCAGTACTTC.

This clone was observed once. The genes are TRBV5-1 and TRBJ1-2, with 7 positions matching TRBD1. Trimming removed 3 bases from V and 4 bases from J; junction bases left unmatched: 9. The CDR3 covers 15 residues. CDR1 is SGHRS and CDR2 is YFSETQ in the germline V gene. CDR3 amino acids: CASSSGQAVFYGYTF. The CDR3 DNA reads TGCGCCAGCAGCTCAGGACAGGCAGTTTTCTATGGCTACACCTTC. The full variable domain, in which reference TRBV5-1 and TRBJ1-2 provide the parts outside the CDR3, is KAGVTQTPRYLIKTRGQQVTLSCSPISGHRSVSWYQQTPGQGLQFLFEYFSETQRNKGNFPGRFSGRQFSNSRSEMNVSTLELGDSALYLCASSSGQAVFYGYTFGSGTRLTVV.

This clone was seen just once. This chain uses TRBV2 with TRBJ2-1; TRBD2 agrees at 10 bases. The length of the CDR3 is 16 residues. V was clipped by 7 bases and J by 7 bases; unmatched bases: 13. From germline, CDR1 is SNHLY and CDR2 FYNNEI. DNA for the CDR3: TGTGCCAGCACAGTGGAGTGGCTAGCGGGAGCAAATGAGCAGTTCTTC. This sequence encodes CASTVEWLAGANEQFF.

V gene TRBV6-1 combines with J gene TRBJ1-5; D gene uncertain. V lost 1 base, J lost 7 bases, and 14 bases lay in between. The CDR3 has 15 amino acids. Per germline, CDR1 MNHNS and CDR2 SASEGT. CDR3 bases: TGTGCCAGCAGTGAAGTTGATGAACGGTACCAGCCCCAGCATTTT. Amino acid sequence: CASSEVDERYQPQHF.

About this clone: This is likely a read error, given that the CDR3 carries no conserved phenylalanine or tryptophan at its end. The chain links TRBV29-1 to TRBJ2-7, with D tentatively TRBD1 (5 bases). This CDR3 has 14 residues. CDR1 and CDR2 from the germline V gene are SQVTM and ANQGSEA. Trimming shortened V by 5 bases and J by 3 bases, and 17 bases separated the two germline ends. Here the CDR3 reads CSVRSPQGNYEQYL. Here the CDR3 DNA reads TGCAGCGTTCGAAGCCCCCAGGGTAACTACGAGCAGTACCTC.

This chain uses TRBV5-6 with TRBJ2-7; D might be TRBD2 (5 bases). The V end lost 4 bases, the J end lost 6 bases, and 20 bases lay between the germline ends. The V gene's germline CDR1 is SGHDT and CDR2 YYEEEE. This CDR3 spans 15 amino acids. The CDR3 reads CASSPEFGESGEQYF. The CDR3 DNA reads TGTGCCAGCAGCCCTGAATTCGGGGAATCGGGCGAGCAGTACTTC.

The rearrangement uses TRBV7-3 and TRBJ2-3; 8 nucleotides align to TRBD2. Per the germline V gene, CDR1 is SGHTA and CDR2 is FQGTGA. J gave up 3 bases and V 3 bases, and 5 bases lay outside the gene matches. The CDR3 sequence is 15 residues long. This chain's CDR3 is CASSLSGGQTDTQYF. The CDR3 bases are TGTGCCAGCAGCTTGAGCGGGGGACAAACAGATACGCAGTATTTT. Filled out from reference TRBV7-3 and TRBJ2-3, the complete variable domain reads GAGVSQTPSNKVTEKGKYVELRCDPISGHTALYWYRQSLGQGPEFLIYFQGTGAADDSGLPNDRFFAVRPEGSVSTLKIQRTERGDSAVYLCASSLSGGQTDTQYFGPGTRLTVL.

This chain uses TRBV6-5 with TRBJ1-4, with D perhaps matching TRBD1 (6 bases). In germline, CDR1 is MNHEY, CDR2 SVGAGI. This CDR3 region has 15 residues. The ends were cut back, 2 bases at V and 3 bases at J, with 10 bases in the middle. In DNA, the CDR3 is TGTGCCAGCAGTTACGATACAGGGCCTAATGAAAAACTGTTTTTT. Encoded protein: CASSYDTGPNEKLFF.

This clone was observed once. The chain couples TRBV5-5 to TRBJ1-5; 7 positions match TRBD1. The CDR3 extends over 16 amino acids. The ends lost 0 bases at V and 2 bases at J; junction bases unmatched: 5. Germline V gene data show CDR1 as SGHKS and CDR2 as YYEKEE (reference sequence). The CDR3 nucleotides read TGTGCCAGCAGCTTGGTTTCCGGACAGGGCAATCAGCCCCAGCATTTT. Protein: CASSLVSGQGNQPQHF.

The chain uses TRBV5-1 and TRBJ2-3; TRBD2 matches at 11 bases. Trimming took 3 bases from V and 5 from J; bases not matched to a gene: 8. This CDR3 has 16 residues. The germline V gene has CDR1 SGHRS and CDR2 YFSETQ. The CDR3 bases are TGCGCCAGCAGCTGGGCTTTAGCGGGGGGGTTAGATACGCAGTATTTT. Its translation is CASSWALAGGLDTQYF.

The V gene is TRBV13, the J gene TRBJ2-5, with D tentatively TRBD1 (6 bases). The CDR3 is 14 amino acids. Trimming shortened V by 5 bases and J by 2 bases, and 12 bases separated the two germline ends. Germline CDR1 and CDR2: PRHDT and FYEKMQ (reference sequence). The CDR3 DNA sequence: TGTGCCAGCAGCACCCACAGGGCGCAAGAGACCCAGTACTTC. Protein: CASSTHRAQETQYF.

CDR3 nucleotide sequence: TGTGCCAGCTCACCGGGACTCCTGAGGGAAACACCAATATATTTT. It is translated as CASSPGLLRETPIYF. This chain uses TRBV18 with TRBJ1-3, with D perhaps TRBD1 (5 bases). V gave up 3 bases and J gave up 13 bases, with 22 bases separating them. The germline V gene encodes CDR1 KGHSH and CDR2 LQKENI. The CDR3 length is 15 residues. The whole variable domain, filled in from reference TRBV18 and TRBJ1-3, reads NAGVMQNPRHLVRRRGQEARLRCSPMKGHSHVYWYRQLPEEGLKFMVYLQKENIIDESGMPKERFSAEFPKEGPSILRIQQVVRGDSAAYFCASSPGLLRETPIYFGEGSWLTVV.

The gene calls are TRBV19 and TRBJ1-5, with a possible D match to TRBD1 (5 bases). CDR3 length equals 14 residues. V was cut by 5 bases and J by 4 bases, with 12 bases left in between. Germline V CDR1 and CDR2: LNHDA, SQIVND (reference sequence). CDR3: CASSPPGGNQPQHF. In DNA form, the CDR3 reads TGTGCCAGTAGTCCTCCGGGGGGTAATCAGCCCCAGCATTTT.

V usage is TRBV4-3 and J usage is TRBJ2-3; a possible D gene is TRBD1 (6 bases). From germline, CDR1 is LGHNA and CDR2 YSLEER. V was trimmed by 0 bases and J by 3 bases, leaving 16 bases between them. The CDR3 loop spans 17 amino acids. CDR3 sequence: CASSQDKGGIRTDTQYF. The DNA of the CDR3 is TGCGCCAGCAGCCAAGATAAAGGGGGTATTCGGACAGATACGCAGTATTTT.

This clone turned up a few times. V usage is TRBV28 and J usage is TRBJ1-1, with a tentative D call TRBD1 (5 bases). Trimming removed 7 bases at V and 5 bases at J, with 17 bases between. This CDR3 has 14 amino acids. Germline assignment: CDR1 MDHEN and CDR2 SYDVKM. CDR3 nucleotide sequence: TGTGCCAGCACCCTATTAGGGGTCGGAACTGAAGCTTTCTTT. Encoded protein: CASTLLGVGTEAFF. The whole variable domain, filled in from reference TRBV28 and TRBJ1-1, reads DVKVTQSSRYLVKRTGEKVFLECVQDMDHENMFWYRQDPGLGLRLIYFSYDVKMKEKGDIPEGYSVSREKKERFSLILESASTNQTSMYLCASTLLGVGTEAFFGQGTRLTVV.

For the CDR3, the DNA is TGTGCCAGCAGCGAAACAGGGGGCGCGATTGAAAAACTGTTTTTT. Amino acid sequence: CASSETGGAIEKLFF. The V gene is TRBV9, the J gene TRBJ1-4, with 9 bases lining up with TRBD1. Germline values: CDR1 SGDLS, CDR2 YYNGEE. The CDR3 has 15 amino acids. Trimming at V came to 3 bases and at J to 7 bases, leaving 7 bases not matched to a gene.

This clone was seen just once. The junction departs from germline at one end; a sequencing error may be responsible. The chain joins TRBV7-9 to TRBJ2-7; D not certain. This CDR3 comprises 12 residues. Germline V gives CDR1 SEHNR, CDR2 FQNEAQ (reference sequence). CDR3 amino acids: CSSSPSSYEQYF. The DNA for the CDR3 is TGTTCCAGCAGCCCGAGCTCCTACGAGCAGTACTTC.

This clone has only one observation. This chain links TRBV6-5 with TRBJ1-2; possible D gene TRBD1, 5 bases. The CDR3 consists of 13 residues. Trimming took 2 bases from V and 8 from J, leaving 12 bases between them. Germline V CDR1 and CDR2: MNHEY, SVGAGI. CDR3 nucleotides: TGTGCCAGCAGTTACCGCCCGGACACGGGCTACACCTTC. It translates to CASSYRPDTGYTF.

V is TRBV2 and J is TRBJ1-1, with 8 bases aligning to TRBD1. CDR1 is SNHLY and CDR2 is FYNNEI in the germline V gene. V lost 4 bases to trimming and J lost 11 bases; unmatched junction nucleotides: 6. The CDR3 sequence is 12 residues long. The CDR3 spells CASSGQGSMAFF. CDR3 bases: TGTGCCAGCAGTGGACAGGGGTCGATGGCTTTCTTT. Full variable domain (remainder filled in from reference TRBV2 and TRBJ1-1): EPEVTQTPSHQVTQMGQEVILRCVPISNHLYFYWYRQILGQKVEFLVSFYNNEISEKSEIFDDQFSVERPDGSNFTLKIRSTKLEDSAMYFCASSGQGSMAFFGQGTRLTVV.

This chain uses TRBV6-1 with TRBJ2-3, with 14 nucleotides matching TRBD2. CDR1 is MNHNS, CDR2 SASEGT, per germline. This CDR3 region has 14 residues. With 11 bases clipped from V and 1 base from J, the junction kept 2 bases outside the gene matches. CDR3 sequence: CALGLAGGTDTQYF. The DNA for the CDR3 is TGTGCCCTGGGACTAGCGGGGGGCACAGATACGCAGTATTTT.

The chain joins TRBV27 to TRBJ2-3, with 7 bases matching TRBD1. Germline V gives CDR1 MNHEY, CDR2 SMNVEV (reference sequence). CDR3 size: 16 residues. Germline trimming cut 6 bases from V and 4 bases from J; bases unmatched to any gene: 13. The CDR3 sequence is CASRSSAGGWADTQYF. The CDR3 DNA follows: TGTGCCAGCAGAAGCAGCGCAGGGGGTTGGGCAGATACGCAGTATTTT.